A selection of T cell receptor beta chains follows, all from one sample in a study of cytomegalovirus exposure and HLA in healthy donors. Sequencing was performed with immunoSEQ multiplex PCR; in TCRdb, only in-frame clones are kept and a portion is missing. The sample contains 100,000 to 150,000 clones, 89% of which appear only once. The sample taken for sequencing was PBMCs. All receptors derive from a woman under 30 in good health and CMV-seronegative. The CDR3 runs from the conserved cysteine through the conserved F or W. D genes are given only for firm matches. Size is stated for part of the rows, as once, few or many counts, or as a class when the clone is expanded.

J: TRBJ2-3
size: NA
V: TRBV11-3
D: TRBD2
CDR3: CASSPGLAPDTQYF
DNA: TGTGCCAGCAGCCCCGGACTAGCACCAGATACGCAGTATTTT

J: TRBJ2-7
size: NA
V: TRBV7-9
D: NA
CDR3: CASSTLSYEQYF
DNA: TGTGCCAGCAGCACCCTATCCTACGAGCAGTACTTC

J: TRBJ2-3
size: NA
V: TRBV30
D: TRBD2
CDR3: CAWTKGTSGISDTQYF
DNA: TGTGCCTGGACCAAGGGGACTAGCGGGATTTCAGATACGCAGTATTTT

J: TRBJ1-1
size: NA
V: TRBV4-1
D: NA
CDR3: CASSQEQGRLEAFF
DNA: TGCGCCAGCAGCCAAGAACAGGGAAGGTTGGAAGCTTTCTTT

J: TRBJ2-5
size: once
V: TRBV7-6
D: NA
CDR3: CASSLMGYSVTQYF
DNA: TGTGCCAGCAGCTTAATGGGCTACTCTGTGACCCAGTACTTC

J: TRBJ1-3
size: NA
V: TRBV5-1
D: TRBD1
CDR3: CASSLAGTVVSGNTIYF
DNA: TGCGCCAGCAGCTTGGCCGGGACAGTCGTCTCTGGAAACACCATATATTTT

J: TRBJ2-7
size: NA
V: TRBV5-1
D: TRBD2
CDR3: CASSFLPGGDYEQYF
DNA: TGCGCCAGCAGCTTTTTACCGGGAGGGGACTACGAGCAGTACTTC

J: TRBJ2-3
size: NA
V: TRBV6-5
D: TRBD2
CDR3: CASSVSGSLTDTQYF
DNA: TGTGCCAGCAGTGTTAGCGGGAGCCTGACAGATACGCAGTATTTT

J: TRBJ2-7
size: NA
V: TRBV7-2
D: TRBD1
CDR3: CASSKQGARSYEQYF
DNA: TGTGCCAGCAGCAAACAGGGGGCGCGTTCCTACGAGCAGTACTTC

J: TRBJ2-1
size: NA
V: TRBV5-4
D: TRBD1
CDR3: CASSSRDRPYNEQFF
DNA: TGTGCCAGCAGCTCCCGGGACAGGCCTTACAATGAGCAGTTCTTC

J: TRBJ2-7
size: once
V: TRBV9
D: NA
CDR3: CASSPRYPLF
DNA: TGTGCCAGCAGCCCGAGGTATCCCCTCTTC

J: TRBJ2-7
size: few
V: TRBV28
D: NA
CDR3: CASSLAGRSYEQYF
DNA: TGTGCCAGCAGTTTAGCGGGCAGAAGCTACGAGCAGTACTTC

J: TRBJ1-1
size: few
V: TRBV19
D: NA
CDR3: CASSIGGNTEAFF
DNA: TGTGCCAGTAGTATAGGCGGGAACACTGAAGCTTTCTTT

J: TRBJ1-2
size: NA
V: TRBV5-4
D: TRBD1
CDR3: CASRRTGAYGYTF
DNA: TGTGCCAGCAGGCGAACAGGGGCCTATGGCTACACCTTC

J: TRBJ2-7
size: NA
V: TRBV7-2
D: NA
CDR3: CASSPQALSYEQYF
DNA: TGTGCCAGCAGCCCACAGGCACTCTCCTACGAGCAGTACTTC

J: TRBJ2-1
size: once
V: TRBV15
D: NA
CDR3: CATSRDRGSNNEQFF
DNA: TGTGCCACCAGCAGAGATAGGGGATCTAACAATGAGCAGTTCTTC

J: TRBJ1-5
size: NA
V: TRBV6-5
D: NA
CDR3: CASSAAPGFQPQHF
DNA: TGTGCCAGCAGTGCAGCCCCGGGGTTCCAGCCCCAGCATTTT

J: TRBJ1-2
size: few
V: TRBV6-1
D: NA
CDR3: CASRLLDYGYTF
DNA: TGTGCCAGCAGGTTACTGGACTATGGCTACACCTTC

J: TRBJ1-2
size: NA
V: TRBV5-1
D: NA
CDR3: CASRPLANYGYTF
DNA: TGCGCCAGCAGGCCACTAGCTAACTATGGCTACACCTTC

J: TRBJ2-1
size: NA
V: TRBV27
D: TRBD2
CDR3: CASSYNLRLAGPKLYNEQFF
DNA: TGTGCCAGCAGTTATAATTTGAGACTAGCGGGTCCCAAATTGTACAATGAGCAGTTCTTC

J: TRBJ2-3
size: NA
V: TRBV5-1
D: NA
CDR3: CASKEGPSADTQYF
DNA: TGCGCCAGCAAGGAGGGGCCGTCGGCAGATACGCAGTATTTT

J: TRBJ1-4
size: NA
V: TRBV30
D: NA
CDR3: CAWSWYRSREKLFF
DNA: TGTGCCTGGAGTTGGTACAGGTCTAGGGAAAAACTGTTTTTT

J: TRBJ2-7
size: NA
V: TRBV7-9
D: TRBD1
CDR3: CASSPTGQVVQYF
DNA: TGTGCCAGCAGCCCGACAGGGCAGGTCGTGCAGTACTTC

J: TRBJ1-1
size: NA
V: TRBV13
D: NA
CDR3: CASGRYMNTEAFF
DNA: TGTGCCAGCGGCAGATACATGAACACTGAAGCTTTCTTT

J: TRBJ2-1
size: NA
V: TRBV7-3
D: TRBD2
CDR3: CASSPDSGLAASNEQFF
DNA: TGTGCCAGCAGCCCCGACTCCGGACTAGCTGCGAGCAATGAGCAGTTCTTC

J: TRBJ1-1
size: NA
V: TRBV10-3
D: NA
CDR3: CAISESQHSNTEAFF
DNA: TGTGCCATCAGTGAGTCTCAACATTCAAACACTGAAGCTTTCTTT

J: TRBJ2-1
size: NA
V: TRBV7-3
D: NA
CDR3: CASSLRSAGSSYNEQFF
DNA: TGTGCCAGCAGCTTAAGGTCCGCGGGAAGCTCCTACAATGAGCAGTTCTTC

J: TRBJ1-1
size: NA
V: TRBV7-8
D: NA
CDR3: CASSLAQGGDTEAFF
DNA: TGTGCTAGCAGCTTAGCGCAGGGCGGGGACACTGAAGCTTTCTTT

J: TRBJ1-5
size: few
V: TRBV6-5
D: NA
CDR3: CASSQGNSNQPQHF
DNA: TGTGCCAGCAGTCAGGGCAATAGCAATCAGCCCCAGCATTTT

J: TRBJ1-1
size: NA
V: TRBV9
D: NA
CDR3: CASSVVGTFEAFF
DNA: TGTGCCAGCAGCGTAGTTGGGACATTTGAAGCTTTCTTT

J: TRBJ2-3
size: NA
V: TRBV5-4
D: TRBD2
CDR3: CASSTGGRTDTQYF
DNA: TGTGCCAGCAGTACGGGGGGGCGCACAGATACGCAGTATTTT

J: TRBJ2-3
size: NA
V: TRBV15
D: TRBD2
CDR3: CATSSATSGDTDTQYF
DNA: TGTGCCACCAGCAGTGCTACTAGCGGAGACACAGATACGCAGTATTTT

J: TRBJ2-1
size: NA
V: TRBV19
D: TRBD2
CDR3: CASSISGALNEQFF
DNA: TGTGCCAGTAGTATTAGCGGGGCCCTAAATGAGCAGTTCTTC

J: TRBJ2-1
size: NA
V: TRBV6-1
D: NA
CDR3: CASTLSAITPQFF
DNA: TGTGCCAGCACCCTTAGCGCTATAACGCCCCAGTTCTTC

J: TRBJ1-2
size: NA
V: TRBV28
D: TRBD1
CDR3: CASSTLLGDRGYYGYTF
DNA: TGTGCCAGCAGTACCCTTTTGGGGGACAGGGGGTACTATGGCTACACCTTC

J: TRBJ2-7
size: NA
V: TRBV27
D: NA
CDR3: CASSFLGRNYEQYF
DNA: TGTGCCAGCAGTTTTTTAGGGAGGAACTACGAGCAGTACTTC

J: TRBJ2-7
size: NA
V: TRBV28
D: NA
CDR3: CASSPEAGAREQYF
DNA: TGTGCCAGCAGTCCGGAGGCGGGGGCAAGGGAGCAGTACTTC

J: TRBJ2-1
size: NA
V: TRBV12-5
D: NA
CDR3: CASGLAPAGRWGDEQFF
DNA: TGTGCTAGTGGTTTGGCTCCGGCCGGGAGATGGGGAGATGAGCAGTTCTTC

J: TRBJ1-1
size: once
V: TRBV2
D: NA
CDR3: CATRQEGTEAFF
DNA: TGTGCCACCCGTCAGGAGGGCACTGAAGCTTTCTTT

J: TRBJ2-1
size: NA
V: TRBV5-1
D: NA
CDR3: CASSLDGWGSGPTYNEQFF
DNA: TGCGCCAGCAGCTTGGATGGCTGGGGTAGCGGTCCTACCTACAATGAGCAGTTCTTC

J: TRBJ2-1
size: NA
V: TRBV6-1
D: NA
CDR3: CASSAGPSSYNEQFF
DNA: TGTGCCAGCAGTGCGGGTCCGAGCTCCTACAATGAGCAGTTCTTC

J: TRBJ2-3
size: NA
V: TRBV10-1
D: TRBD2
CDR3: CASIGSGSGDTQYF
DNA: TGCGCCAGCATCGGCAGCGGGAGTGGGGATACGCAGTATTTT

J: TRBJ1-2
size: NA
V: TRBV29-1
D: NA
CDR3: CSVRSGYGYTF
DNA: TGCAGCGTTCGCTCAGGCTATGGCTACACCTTC

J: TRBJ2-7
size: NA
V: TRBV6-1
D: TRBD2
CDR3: CASSPGLSYEQYF
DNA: TGTGCCAGCAGCCCGGGACTATCCTACGAGCAGTACTTC